The 16 T cell receptor beta chains in this list originate from one sample, sequenced in a study of graft-versus-host responses after intestinal transplantation. No antigen has been assigned to these receptors. Generated by immunoSEQ multiplex PCR, the TCRdb table keeps only in-frame clones and is missing some. The sample lists approximately 70,000 clones; more than 70% were seen once. The sequences come from unstimulated CD8+ T cells sorted from spleen or lymph node cells, collected before intestinal transplant. The source of these receptors is a human donor who received an intestinal transplant.

This clone was seen a single time. V gene TRBV27 combines with J gene TRBJ2-1; 8 bases map to TRBD2. V was pared by 3 bases and J by 2 bases, with 6 bases of the junction left unmatched. The CDR3 runs to 16 residues. Germline values: CDR1 MNHEY, CDR2 SMNVEV (reference sequence). CDR3 coding DNA: TGTGCCAGCAGTTTCTCCGGGACTAGTCCCTACAATGAGCAGTTCTTC. Translation: CASSFSGTSPYNEQFF.

Here the CDR3 reads CASSVDRGTEAFF. Written as DNA, the CDR3 is TGTGCCAGCAGTGTGGACAGGGGAACTGAAGCTTTCTTT. The V call is TRBV27, the J call TRBJ1-1, with 9 bases fitting TRBD1. CDR3 length: 13 residues. Trimming removed 5 bases from V and 5 bases from J; junction bases left unmatched: 3. Germline lookup yields CDR1 MNHEY and CDR2 SMNVEV (reference sequence).

The chain joins TRBV5-1 to TRBJ2-6, with TRBD1 matching 7 bases. There are 16 residues in the CDR3. Germline V CDR1 and CDR2: SGHRS, YFSETQ. Unmatched junction bases numbered 4, after V lost 4 bases and J lost 0 bases. The CDR3 DNA reads TGCGCCAGCAGCATCAACAGGGGCTCTGGGGCCAACGTCCTGACTTTC. Translating gives CASSINRGSGANVLTF.

The chain joins TRBV4-1 to TRBJ2-7; 9 positions agree with TRBD2. J was trimmed by 4 bases and V by 0 bases; bases with no gene match: 10. CDR3 size: 17 residues. In germline, CDR1 is MGHRA, CDR2 YSYEKL. The CDR3 DNA reads TGCGCCAGCAGCCAAGAATGGGCGGGAGGGTGGGGATACGAGCAGTACTTC. Protein: CASSQEWAGGWGYEQYF.

The chain employs TRBV28 and TRBJ1-6; D unresolved. CDR1 and CDR2 from the germline V gene are MDHEN and SYDVKM. With 6 bases removed from V and 1 base from J, the gap between germline ends came to 16 bases. The CDR3 sequence is 17 residues long. The CDR3 region has the DNA TGTGCCAGCAGCCTCCAAGGTGGAGGATCCTATAATTCACCCCTCCACTTT. This sequence encodes CASSLQGGGSYNSPLHF.

The chain uses TRBV28 and TRBJ2-1; 11 positions match TRBD1. Germline CDR1 reads MDHEN; CDR2 reads SYDVKM. This CDR3 is 15 amino acids long. The trim removed 3 bases at V and 8 bases at J, leaving 6 bases unmatched. This chain's CDR3 is CASSLWGQGEDEQFF. CDR3 bases: TGTGCCAGCAGTTTGTGGGGACAGGGGGAGGATGAGCAGTTCTTC.

The genes are TRBV29-1 and TRBJ2-1, with 8 bases matching TRBD2. Germline CDR1 SQVTM, CDR2 ANQGSEA. This CDR3 contains 18 residues. V was pared by 1 base and J by 0 bases, with 11 bases of the junction left unmatched. CDR3 residues: CSVEGERESSSSYNEQFF. The CDR3 DNA reads TGCAGCGTTGAAGGGGAGCGGGAGTCCTCCAGCTCCTACAATGAGCAGTTCTTC.

The CDR3 sequence is CASSHLRTGLPEAFF. In DNA, the CDR3 is TGTGCCAGCAGTCATCTCCGGACAGGGCTACCTGAAGCTTTCTTT. The V gene is TRBV6-5, the J gene TRBJ1-1; 8 bases agree with TRBD1. Germline V lookup: CDR1 MNHEY, CDR2 SVGAGI. V shed 5 bases, J shed 6 bases, and the junction held 11 bases outside the gene matches. The CDR3 totals 15 residues.

CDR3 in DNA: TGTGCCAGCAGCTCCTCCAGGGGGTCCCCTTACTACGAGCAGTACTTC. Its translation: CASSSSRGSPYYEQYF. The chain links TRBV11-2 to TRBJ2-7; 7 bases agree with TRBD1. V lost 4 bases, J lost 3 bases, and 12 bases stayed unmatched. The germline CDR1 and CDR2 sequences are SGHAT and FQNNGV. There are 16 residues in the CDR3. Based on the CDR3 plus reference TRBV11-2 and TRBJ2-7, the full variable domain is EAGVAQSPRYKIIEKRQSVAFWCNPISGHATLYWYQQILGQGPKLLIQFQNNGVVDDSQLPKDRFSAERLKGVDSTLKIQPAKLEDSAVYLCASSSSRGSPYYEQYFGPGTRLTVT.

This chain joins TRBV6-6 and TRBJ2-3; D is unclear. Germline V gene lookup returns CDR1 MNHNY and CDR2 SVGAGI (reference sequence). This CDR3 region has 13 residues. Trimming removed 0 bases from V and 6 bases from J, with 7 bases in between. The CDR3 loop is CASSYSSTDTQYF. Here the CDR3 DNA reads TGTGCCAGCAGTTACTCTAGTACGGATACGCAGTATTTT.

The CDR3 sequence: CASSPSSSGIEQFF. CDR3 bases: TGTGCCAGCAGCCCCTCTTCTAGCGGGATAGAGCAGTTCTTC. The V and J genes are TRBV9 and TRBJ2-1, with TRBD2 matching 9 bases. Trimming took 4 bases from V and 10 from J; bases not matched to a gene: 9. This CDR3 is 14 amino acids long. CDR1 is SGDLS and CDR2 is YYNGEE in the germline V gene.

The chain joins TRBV9 to TRBJ2-7, with 8 bases matching TRBD1. The CDR3 loop spans 15 amino acids. The germline V gene encodes CDR1 SGDLS and CDR2 YYNGEE. Trimming removed 3 bases from V and 0 bases from J; junction bases left unmatched: 5. Here the CDR3 reads CASSATGGISYEQYF. The CDR3 DNA reads TGTGCCAGCAGCGCTACAGGGGGGATCTCCTACGAGCAGTACTTC.

This clone was observed once. The chain uses TRBV27 and TRBJ2-1, with a tentative D call TRBD1 (5 bases). This CDR3 is built from 12 residues. V was shortened by 2 bases and J by 9 bases, with 8 bases between the two germline ends. From germline, CDR1 is MNHEY and CDR2 SMNVEV (reference sequence). This CDR3 reads CASSLPGIEQFF. For the CDR3, the DNA is TGTGCCAGCAGTTTACCAGGGATTGAGCAGTTCTTC.

The chain has TRBV2 and TRBJ2-7; TRBD2 agrees at 12 bases. The CDR3 spans 18 residues. Germline CDR1 is SNHLY and CDR2 is FYNNEI. V lost 6 bases, J lost 3 bases, and 15 bases stayed unmatched. The DNA for the CDR3 is TGTGCCAGCAGGGGTTCTAGCGGGAGGGCCCCCACACACTACGAGCAGTACTTC. It specifies CASRGSSGRAPTHYEQYF.

The genes are TRBV28 and TRBJ1-1; D is perhaps TRBD1 (6 bases). The germline CDR1 and CDR2 sequences are MDHEN and SYDVKM. The length of the CDR3 is 15 residues. With 3 bases removed from V and 3 bases from J, the gap between germline ends came to 14 bases. CDR3: CASSFGGRGYTEAFF. The CDR3 nucleotides read TGTGCCAGCAGTTTTGGGGGCCGCGGGTACACTGAAGCTTTCTTT.

The V call is TRBV7-8, the J call TRBJ1-4; possible D gene TRBD1, 5 bases. The CDR3 length is 16 residues. Germline V gene sequence: CDR1 SGHVS, CDR2 FQNEAQ. Trimming took 3 bases from V and 7 from J, leaving 18 bases between them. CDR3 sequence reads: CASSLSGYRFGEKLFF. The CDR3 region has the DNA TGTGCCAGCAGCTTGTCAGGGTATCGCTTCGGTGAAAAACTGTTTTTT.